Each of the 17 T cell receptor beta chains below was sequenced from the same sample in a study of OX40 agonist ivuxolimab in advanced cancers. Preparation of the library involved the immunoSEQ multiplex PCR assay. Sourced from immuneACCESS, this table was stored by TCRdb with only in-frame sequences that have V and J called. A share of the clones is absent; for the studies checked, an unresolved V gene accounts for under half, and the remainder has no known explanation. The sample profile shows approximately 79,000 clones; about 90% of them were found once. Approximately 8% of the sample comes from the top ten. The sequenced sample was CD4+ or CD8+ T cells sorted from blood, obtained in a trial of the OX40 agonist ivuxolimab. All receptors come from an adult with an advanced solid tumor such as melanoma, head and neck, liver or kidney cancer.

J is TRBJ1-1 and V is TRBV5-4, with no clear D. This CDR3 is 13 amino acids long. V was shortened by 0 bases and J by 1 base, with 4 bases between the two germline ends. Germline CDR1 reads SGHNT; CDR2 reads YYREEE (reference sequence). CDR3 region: CASSLAGNTEAFF. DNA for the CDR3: TGTGCCAGCAGCTTGGCGGGGAACACTGAAGCTTTCTTT.

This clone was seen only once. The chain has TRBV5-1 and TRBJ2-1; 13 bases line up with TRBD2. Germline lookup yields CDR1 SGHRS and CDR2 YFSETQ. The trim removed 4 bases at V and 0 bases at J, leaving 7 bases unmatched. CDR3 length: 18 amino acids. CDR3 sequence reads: CASSSGLAGASSYNEQFF. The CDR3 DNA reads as TGCGCCAGCAGCAGCGGACTAGCGGGGGCCAGCTCCTACAATGAGCAGTTCTTC.

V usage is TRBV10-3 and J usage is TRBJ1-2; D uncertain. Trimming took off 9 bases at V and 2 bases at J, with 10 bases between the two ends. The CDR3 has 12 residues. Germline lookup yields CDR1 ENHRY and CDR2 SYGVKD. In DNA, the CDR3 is TGTGCCATGCAGGACGGAAACTATGGCTACACCTTC. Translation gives CAMQDGNYGYTF.

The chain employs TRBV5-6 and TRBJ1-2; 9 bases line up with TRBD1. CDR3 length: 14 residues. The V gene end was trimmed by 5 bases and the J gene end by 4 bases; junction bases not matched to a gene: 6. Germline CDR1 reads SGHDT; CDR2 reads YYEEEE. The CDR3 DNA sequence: TGTGCCAGCAGTTCCGGGACAGGGTCCTATGGCTACACCTTC. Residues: CASSSGTGSYGYTF. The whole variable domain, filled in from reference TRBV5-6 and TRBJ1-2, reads DAGVTQSPTHLIKTRGQQVTLRCSPKSGHDTVSWYQQALGQGPQFIFQYYEEEERQRGNFPDRFSGHQFPNYSSELNVNALLLGDSALYLCASSSGTGSYGYTFGSGTRLTVV.

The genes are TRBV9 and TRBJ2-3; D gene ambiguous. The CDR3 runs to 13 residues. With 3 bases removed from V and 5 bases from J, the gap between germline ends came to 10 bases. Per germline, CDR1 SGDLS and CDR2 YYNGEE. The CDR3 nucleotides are TGTGCCAGCAGCGAAATTGGGGTAGATACGCAGTATTTT. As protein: CASSEIGVDTQYF.

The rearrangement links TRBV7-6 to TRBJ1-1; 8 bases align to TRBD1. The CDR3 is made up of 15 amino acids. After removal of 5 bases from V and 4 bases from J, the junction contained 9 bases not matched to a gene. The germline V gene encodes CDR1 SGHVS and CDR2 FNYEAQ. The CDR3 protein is CASSATGGIGTEAFF. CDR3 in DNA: TGTGCCAGCAGCGCCACAGGGGGAATCGGCACTGAAGCTTTCTTT.

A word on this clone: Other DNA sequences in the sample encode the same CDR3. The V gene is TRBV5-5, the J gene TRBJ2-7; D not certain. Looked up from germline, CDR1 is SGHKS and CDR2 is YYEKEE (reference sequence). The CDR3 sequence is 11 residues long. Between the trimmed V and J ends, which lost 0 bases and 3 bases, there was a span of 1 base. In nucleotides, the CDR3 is TGTGCCAGCAGCTTGGGCTACGAGCAGTACTTC. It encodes CASSLGYEQYF.

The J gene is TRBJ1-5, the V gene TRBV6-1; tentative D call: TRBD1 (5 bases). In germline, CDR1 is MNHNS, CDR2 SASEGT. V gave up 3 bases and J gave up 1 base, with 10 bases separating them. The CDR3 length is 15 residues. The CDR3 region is CASSDIGASNQPQHF. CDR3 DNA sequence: TGTGCCAGCAGTGATATAGGGGCCAGCAATCAGCCCCAGCATTTT.

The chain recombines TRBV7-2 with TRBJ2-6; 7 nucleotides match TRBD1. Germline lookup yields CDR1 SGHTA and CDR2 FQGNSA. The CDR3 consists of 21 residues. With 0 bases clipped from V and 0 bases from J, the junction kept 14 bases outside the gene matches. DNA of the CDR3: TGTGCCAGCAGCTTAGCGCTCACAGGGGAATCCCGTTCCTCTGGGGCCAACGTCCTGACTTTC. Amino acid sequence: CASSLALTGESRSSGANVLTF.

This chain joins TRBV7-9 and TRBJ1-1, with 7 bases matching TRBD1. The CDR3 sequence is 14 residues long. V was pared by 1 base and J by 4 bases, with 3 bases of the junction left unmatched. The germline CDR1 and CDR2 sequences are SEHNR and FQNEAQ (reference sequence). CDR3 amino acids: CASSLVQGSTEAFF. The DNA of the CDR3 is TGTGCCAGCAGCTTAGTACAGGGGAGCACTGAAGCTTTCTTT.

The CDR3 loop is CASSPPSTGYNEQFF. The CDR3 DNA reads TGTGCCAGCAGCCCTCCCAGCACGGGTTACAATGAGCAGTTCTTC. The rearrangement joins TRBV9 to TRBJ2-1; no reliable D call. The germline CDR1 and CDR2 sequences are SGDLS and YYNGEE. The CDR3 length is 15 residues. Trimming cost V 4 bases and J 4 bases, with 15 bases left between them. The variable domain in full, with the rest retrieved from reference TRBV9 and TRBJ2-1, is DSGVTQTPKHLITATGQRVTLRCSPRSGDLSVYWYQQSLDQGLQFLIQYYNGEERAKGNILERFSAQQFPDLHSELNLSSLELGDSALYFCASSPPSTGYNEQFFGPGTRLTVL.

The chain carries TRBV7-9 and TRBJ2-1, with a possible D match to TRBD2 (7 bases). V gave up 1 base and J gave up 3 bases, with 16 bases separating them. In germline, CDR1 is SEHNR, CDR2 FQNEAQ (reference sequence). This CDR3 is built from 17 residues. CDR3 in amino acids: CASSLGPAGAHYNEQFF. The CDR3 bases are TGTGCCAGCAGCTTAGGACCGGCGGGGGCCCACTACAATGAGCAGTTCTTC.

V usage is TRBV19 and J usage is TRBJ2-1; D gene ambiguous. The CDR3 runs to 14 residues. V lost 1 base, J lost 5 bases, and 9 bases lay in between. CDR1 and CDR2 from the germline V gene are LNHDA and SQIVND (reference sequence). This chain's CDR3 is CASSIAWINNEQFF. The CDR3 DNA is TGTGCCAGTAGTATAGCGTGGATAAACAATGAGCAGTTCTTC.

CDR3 region: CASNRGRGAGGETQYF. The CDR3 DNA reads TGTGCCAGCAACCGAGGCAGGGGGGCCGGAGGGGAGACCCAGTACTTC. This chain connects TRBV5-6 to TRBJ2-5; a weak D match, TRBD1 (7 bases). This CDR3 has 16 amino acids. V lost 6 bases to trimming and J lost 5 bases, with 23 bases between them. Germline CDR1 is SGHDT and CDR2 is YYEEEE.

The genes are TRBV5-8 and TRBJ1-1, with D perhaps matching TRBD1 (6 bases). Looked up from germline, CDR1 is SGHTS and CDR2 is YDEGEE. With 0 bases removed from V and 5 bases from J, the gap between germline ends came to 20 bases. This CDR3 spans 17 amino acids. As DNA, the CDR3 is TGTGCCAGCAGCTTGGGTGGGGGCCCTGACCTCGGGACTGAAGCTTTCTTT. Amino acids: CASSLGGGPDLGTEAFF.

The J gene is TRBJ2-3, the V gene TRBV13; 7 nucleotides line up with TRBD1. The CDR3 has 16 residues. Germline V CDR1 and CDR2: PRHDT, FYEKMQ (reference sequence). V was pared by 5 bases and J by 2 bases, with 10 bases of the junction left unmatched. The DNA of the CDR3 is TGTGCCAGCAGCGTACGACAGGGACAAAACACAGATACGCAGTATTTT. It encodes CASSVRQGQNTDTQYF.

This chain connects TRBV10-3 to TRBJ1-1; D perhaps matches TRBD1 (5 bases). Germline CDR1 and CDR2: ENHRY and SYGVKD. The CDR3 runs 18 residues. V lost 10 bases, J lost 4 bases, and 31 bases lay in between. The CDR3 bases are TGTGCCAACTCCCCGCCGTTTCTGGGAGGGGAGGCGAGCACTGAAGCTTTCTTT. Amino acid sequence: CANSPPFLGGEASTEAFF.